Listed here are 9 T cell receptor beta chains from one sample, sequenced in a study of cytomegalovirus exposure and HLA in healthy donors. The study ran its PCR with 60 Vbeta and 13 Jbeta primers. The repertoire was sequenced with immunoSEQ multiplex PCR; TCRdb's copy has only in-frame clones and lacks some. The sample shows approximately 200,000 clones, over 75% of them seen only once. Specimen: PBMCs. Receptors were obtained from a human donor in good health.

This chain connects TRBV5-4 to TRBJ2-4, with 8 bases fitting TRBD1. V lost 4 bases and J lost 7; bases outside the gene matches: 7. Germline V CDR1 and CDR2: SGHNT, YYREEE (reference sequence). The CDR3 is 14 amino acids. The CDR3 DNA is TGTGCCAGCAGCGGACAGGGTCGATCCAACATTCAGTACTTC. This translates into CASSGQGRSNIQYF.

J is TRBJ2-1 and V is TRBV19, with 11 bases identical to TRBD2. V lost 3 bases and J lost 5; bases outside the gene matches: 3. Germline V gene lookup returns CDR1 LNHDA and CDR2 SQIVND (reference sequence). CDR3 length equals 15 residues. CDR3 loop: CASSILSGGDNEQFF. CDR3 in DNA: TGTGCCAGTAGTATCCTTAGCGGGGGGGACAATGAGCAGTTCTTC.

The CDR3 sequence: CASSKGLAGHSYEQYF. The CDR3 DNA follows: TGTGCCAGCAGCAAAGGACTAGCGGGTCACTCCTACGAGCAGTACTTC. The V and J genes are TRBV7-9 and TRBJ2-7, with TRBD2 identical over 11 bases. The CDR3 has 16 amino acids. Germline CDR1 and CDR2: SEHNR and FQNEAQ (reference sequence). V lost 5 bases, J lost 0 bases, and 6 bases stayed unmatched.

The chain couples TRBV4-1 to TRBJ2-7; TRBD1 matches at 11 bases. The CDR3 extends over 20 amino acids. Germline V lookup: CDR1 MGHRA, CDR2 YSYEKL. The V segment lost 5 bases and the J segment 2 bases; nucleotides outside the gene matches: 20. In DNA, the CDR3 is TGCGCCAGCAGCGCTTTTTCCGGACAGGGGGCCCTCCCCCCAACCTACGAGCAGTACTTC. Translated: CASSAFSGQGALPPTYEQYF.

This sequence joins TRBV2 and TRBJ2-1; 11 nucleotides match TRBD2. This CDR3 comprises 17 residues. The V segment lost 4 bases and the J segment 5 bases; nucleotides outside the gene matches: 10. Germline assignment: CDR1 SNHLY and CDR2 FYNNEI. This chain's CDR3 is CASSGGLLAGDHNEQFF. The CDR3 nucleotides are TGTGCCAGCAGTGGAGGACTACTAGCGGGAGATCACAATGAGCAGTTCTTC.

J is TRBJ2-3 and V is TRBV28; 7 bases line up with TRBD1. Germline values: CDR1 MDHEN, CDR2 SYDVKM. The CDR3 contains 17 residues. V dropped 6 bases and J dropped 6; count of bases not matched to a gene: 18. This CDR3 is CASSTRKANRGPDTQYF. CDR3 DNA: TGTGCCAGCAGCACAAGAAAGGCCAACAGGGGACCCGATACGCAGTATTTT.

The J gene is TRBJ2-5, the V gene TRBV7-2; 9 bases are a match to TRBD2. The J segment lost 1 base and the V segment lost 5 bases, leaving 5 bases of the junction unmatched. The CDR3 has 15 amino acids. From germline, CDR1 is SGHTA and CDR2 FQGNSA. The CDR3: CASSGSGRTQETQYF. The CDR3 DNA is TGTGCCAGCAGCGGGAGCGGGAGGACCCAAGAGACCCAGTACTTC. The full variable domain, with the rest looked up from reference TRBV7-2 and TRBJ2-5, is GAGVSQSPSNKVTEKGKDVELRCDPISGHTALYWYRQSLGQGLEFLIYFQGNSAPDKSGLPSDRFSAERTGGSVSTLTIQRTQQEDSAVYLCASSGSGRTQETQYFGPGTRLLVL.

The chain has TRBV5-6 and TRBJ1-1, with D maybe TRBD1 (6 bases). This CDR3 contains 15 residues. From germline, CDR1 is SGHDT and CDR2 YYEEEE. Trimming shortened V by 0 bases and J by 5 bases, and 14 bases separated the two germline ends. The DNA for the CDR3 is TGTGCCAGCAGCTTGGGATTTTGGGGGCAAACTGAAGCTTTCTTT. This translates into CASSLGFWGQTEAFF.

The chain is built from TRBV10-3 and TRBJ2-7; 8 nucleotides agree with TRBD2. Trimming at V came to 2 bases and at J to 1 base, leaving 7 bases not matched to a gene. This CDR3 contains 16 residues. Germline-derived CDR1 and CDR2 are ENHRY and SYGVKD. The CDR3 protein is CAISEARAGASYEQYF. CDR3 nucleotide sequence: TGTGCCATCAGTGAGGCTCGAGCGGGAGCGTCCTACGAGCAGTACTTC.